Following are 2 T cell receptor beta chains from one sample sequenced in a study of blood T cell repertoires in COVID-19. Clones were read by immunoSEQ multiplex PCR, and TCRdb kept only the in-frame ones, dropping some. The data contain about 45,000 clones, about 83% of them seen just once; the ten biggest clones take up roughly 8%. Sequences were obtained from peripheral blood. The receptors originated from an elderly man in a cohort sampled during active COVID-19.

In this sample, this clone turned up a few times. The gene calls are TRBV7-2 and TRBJ2-7; 13 bases are shared with TRBD2. Germline values: CDR1 SGHTA, CDR2 FQGNSA. The J segment lost 4 bases and the V segment lost 2 bases, leaving 5 bases of the junction unmatched. The CDR3 sequence is 16 residues long. CDR3 loop: CASSLPRTSGSYEQYF. The CDR3 coding sequence is TGTGCCAGCAGCTTACCCCGGACTAGCGGGAGTTACGAGCAGTACTTC.

V usage is TRBV10-3 and J usage is TRBJ1-3; weak D call: TRBD1 (6 bases). Germline V gene lookup returns CDR1 ENHRY and CDR2 SYGVKD. The CDR3 is 17 residues long. V was cut by 0 bases and J by 3 bases, with 15 bases left in between. The DNA of the CDR3 is TGTGCCATCAGTGAGTCGATGGGGGGGCAATTTGGAAACACCATATATTTT. It yields the protein CAISESMGGQFGNTIYF.